This T cell receptor beta chain was sequenced during a study of beta chain features in type 1 diabetes. Since all of the isolated RNA was reverse transcribed, expressed TCRB transcripts were what got sequenced. Data came from immunoSEQ multiplex PCR; TCRdb stores just in-frame clones and leaves some out. Here the sample spans around 430,000 clones, 30% being singletons. Germline V gives CDR1 MGHRA, CDR2 YSYEKL. The length of the CDR3 is 15 residues. V gave up 5 bases and J gave up 5 bases, with 18 bases separating them. The J gene is TRBJ2-5, the V gene TRBV4-1; perhaps D is TRBD1 or TRBD2 (5 bases each). This TCR came from a man between 18 and 29 years old in good health. The sample was naive CD4+ T cells from blood. CDR3 coding DNA: TGCGCCAGCAGCTCCAGGGAGCGGCTCCCTGAGACCCAGTACTTC. Amino acids: CASSSRERLPETQYF.